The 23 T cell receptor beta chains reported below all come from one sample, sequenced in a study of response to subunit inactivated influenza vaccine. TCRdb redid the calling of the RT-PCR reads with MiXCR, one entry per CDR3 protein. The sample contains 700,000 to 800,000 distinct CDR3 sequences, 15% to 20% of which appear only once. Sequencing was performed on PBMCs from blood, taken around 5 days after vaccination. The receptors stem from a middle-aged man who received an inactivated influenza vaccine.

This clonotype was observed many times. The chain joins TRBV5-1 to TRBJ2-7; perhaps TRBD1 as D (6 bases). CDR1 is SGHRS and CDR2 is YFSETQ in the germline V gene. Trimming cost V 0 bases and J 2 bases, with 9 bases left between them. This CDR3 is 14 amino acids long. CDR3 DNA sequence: TGCGCCAGCAGCTTGGGAGCAGGGGCCTACGAGCAGTACTTC. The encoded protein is CASSLGAGAYEQYF.

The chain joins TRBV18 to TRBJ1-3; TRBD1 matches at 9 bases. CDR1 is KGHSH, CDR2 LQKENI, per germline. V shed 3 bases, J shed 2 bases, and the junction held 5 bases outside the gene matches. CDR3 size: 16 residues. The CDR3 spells CASSPNRDRAGNTIYF. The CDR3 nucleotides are TGTGCCAGCTCACCGAACCGGGACAGGGCTGGAAACACCATATATTTT. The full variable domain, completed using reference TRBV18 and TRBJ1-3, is NAGVMQNPRHLVRRRGQEARLRCSPMKGHSHVYWYRQLPEEGLKFMVYLQKENIIDESGMPKERFSAEFPKEGPSILRIQQVVRGDSAAYFCASSPNRDRAGNTIYFGEGSWLTVV.

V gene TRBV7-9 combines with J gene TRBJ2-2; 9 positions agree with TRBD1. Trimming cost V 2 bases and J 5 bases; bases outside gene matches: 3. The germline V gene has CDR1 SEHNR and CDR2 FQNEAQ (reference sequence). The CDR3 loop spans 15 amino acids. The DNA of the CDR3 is TGTGCCAGCAGCTTATCGACAGGGGGGACCGGGGAGCTGTTTTTT. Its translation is CASSLSTGGTGELFF.

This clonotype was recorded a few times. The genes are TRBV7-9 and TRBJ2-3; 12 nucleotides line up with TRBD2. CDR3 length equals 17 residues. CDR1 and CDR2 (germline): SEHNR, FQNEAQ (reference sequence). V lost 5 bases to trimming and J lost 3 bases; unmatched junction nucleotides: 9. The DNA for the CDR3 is TGTGCCAGCAGCCCCACCCTAGCGGGGGGGCCGACAGATACGCAGTATTTT. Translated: CASSPTLAGGPTDTQYF.

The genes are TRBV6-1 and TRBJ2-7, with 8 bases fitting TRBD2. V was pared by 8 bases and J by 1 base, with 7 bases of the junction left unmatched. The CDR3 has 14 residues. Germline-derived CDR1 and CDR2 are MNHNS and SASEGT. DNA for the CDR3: TGTGCCAGCTGGGGGGGACTAGAATCCTACGAGCAGTACTTC. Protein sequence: CASWGGLESYEQYF.

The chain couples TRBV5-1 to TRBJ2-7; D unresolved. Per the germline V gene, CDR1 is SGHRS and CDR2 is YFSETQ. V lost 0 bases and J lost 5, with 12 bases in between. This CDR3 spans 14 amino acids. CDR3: CASSLGVVGNEQYF. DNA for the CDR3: TGCGCCAGCAGCTTGGGGGTAGTGGGAAACGAGCAGTACTTC. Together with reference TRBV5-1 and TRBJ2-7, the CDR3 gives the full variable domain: KAGVTQTPRYLIKTRGQQVTLSCSPISGHRSVSWYQQTPGQGLQFLFEYFSETQRNKGNFPGRFSGRQFSNSRSEMNVSTLELGDSALYLCASSLGVVGNEQYFGPGTRLTVT.

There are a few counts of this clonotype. The CDR3 DNA reads TGCGCCAGCAGCTTGGGACAGAAAAATAACTATGGCTACACCTTC. Residues: CASSLGQKNNYGYTF. The chain couples TRBV5-1 to TRBJ1-2, with D possibly being TRBD1 (5 bases). Per germline, CDR1 SGHRS and CDR2 YFSETQ. This CDR3 region has 15 residues. The ends were cut back, 0 bases at V and 1 base at J, with 10 bases in the middle.

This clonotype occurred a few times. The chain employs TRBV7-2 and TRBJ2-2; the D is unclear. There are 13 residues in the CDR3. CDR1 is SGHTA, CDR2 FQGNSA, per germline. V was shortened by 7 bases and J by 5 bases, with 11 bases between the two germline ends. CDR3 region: CASIPRKTGELFF. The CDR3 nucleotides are TGTGCCAGCATTCCGCGCAAGACCGGGGAGCTGTTTTTT. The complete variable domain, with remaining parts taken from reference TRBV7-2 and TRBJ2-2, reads GAGVSQSPSNKVTEKGKDVELRCDPISGHTALYWYRQSLGQGLEFLIYFQGNSAPDKSGLPSDRFSAERTGGSVSTLTIQRTQQEDSAVYLCASIPRKTGELFFGEGSRLTVL.

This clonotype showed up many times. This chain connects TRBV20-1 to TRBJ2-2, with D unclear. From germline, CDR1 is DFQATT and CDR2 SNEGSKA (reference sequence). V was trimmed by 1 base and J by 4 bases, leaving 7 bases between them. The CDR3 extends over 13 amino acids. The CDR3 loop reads CSARAHGTGELFF. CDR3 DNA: TGCAGTGCTAGAGCCCACGGCACCGGGGAGCTGTTTTTT.

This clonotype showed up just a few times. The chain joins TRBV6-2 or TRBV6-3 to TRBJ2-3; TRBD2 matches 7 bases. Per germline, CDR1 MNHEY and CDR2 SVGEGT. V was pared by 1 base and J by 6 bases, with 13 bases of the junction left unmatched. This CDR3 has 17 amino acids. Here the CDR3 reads CASSYLESSGSADTQYF. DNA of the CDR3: TGTGCCAGCAGTTACTTAGAATCTAGCGGCAGCGCGGATACGCAGTATTTT.

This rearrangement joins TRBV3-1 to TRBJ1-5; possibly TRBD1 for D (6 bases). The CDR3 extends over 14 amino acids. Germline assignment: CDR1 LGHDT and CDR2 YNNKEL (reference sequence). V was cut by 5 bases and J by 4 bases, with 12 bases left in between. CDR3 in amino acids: CASSRGALNQPQHF. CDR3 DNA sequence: TGTGCCAGCAGCAGGGGGGCCCTGAATCAGCCCCAGCATTTT.

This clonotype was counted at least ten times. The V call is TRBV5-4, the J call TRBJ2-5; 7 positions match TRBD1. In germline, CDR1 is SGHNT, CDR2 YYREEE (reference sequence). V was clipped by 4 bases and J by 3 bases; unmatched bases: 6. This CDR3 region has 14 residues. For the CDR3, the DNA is TGTGCCAGCAGCCCTGGGACAGATAAAGAGACCCAGTACTTC. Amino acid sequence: CASSPGTDKETQYF.

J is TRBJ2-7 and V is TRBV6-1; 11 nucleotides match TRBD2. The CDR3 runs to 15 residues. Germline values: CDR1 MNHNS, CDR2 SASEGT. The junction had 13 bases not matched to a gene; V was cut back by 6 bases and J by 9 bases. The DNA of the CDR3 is TGTGCCAGCAGCCCTTCCTTAGCGGGGGGGGTGGGGCAGTACTTC. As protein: CASSPSLAGGVGQYF.

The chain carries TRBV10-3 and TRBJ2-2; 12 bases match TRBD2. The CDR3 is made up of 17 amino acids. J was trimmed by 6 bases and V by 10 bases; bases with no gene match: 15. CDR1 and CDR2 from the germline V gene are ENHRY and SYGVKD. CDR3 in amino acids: CATLRTSGIIPAGELFF. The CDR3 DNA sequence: TGTGCCACCTTAAGGACTAGCGGGATAATTCCCGCCGGGGAGCTGTTTTTT.

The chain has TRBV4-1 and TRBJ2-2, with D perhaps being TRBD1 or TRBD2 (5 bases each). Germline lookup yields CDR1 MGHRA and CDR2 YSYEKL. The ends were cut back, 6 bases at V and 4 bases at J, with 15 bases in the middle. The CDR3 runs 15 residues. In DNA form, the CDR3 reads TGCGCCAGCAGTGTCGGGGCCGTAATCACCGGGGAGCTGTTTTTT. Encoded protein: CASSVGAVITGELFF.

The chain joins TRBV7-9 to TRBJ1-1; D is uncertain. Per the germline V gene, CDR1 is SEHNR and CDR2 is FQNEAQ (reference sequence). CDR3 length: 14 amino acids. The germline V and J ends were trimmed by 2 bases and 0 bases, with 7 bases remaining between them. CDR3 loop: CASSLQILNTEAFF. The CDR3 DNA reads TGTGCCAGCAGCTTACAGATTCTGAACACTGAAGCTTTCTTT.

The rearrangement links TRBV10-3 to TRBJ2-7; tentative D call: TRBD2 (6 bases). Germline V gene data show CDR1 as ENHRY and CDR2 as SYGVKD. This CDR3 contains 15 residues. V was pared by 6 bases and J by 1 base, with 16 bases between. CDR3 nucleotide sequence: TGTGCCATCAGCGGGGCGGCGCGGGGATCCTACGAGCAGTACTTC. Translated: CAISGAARGSYEQYF.

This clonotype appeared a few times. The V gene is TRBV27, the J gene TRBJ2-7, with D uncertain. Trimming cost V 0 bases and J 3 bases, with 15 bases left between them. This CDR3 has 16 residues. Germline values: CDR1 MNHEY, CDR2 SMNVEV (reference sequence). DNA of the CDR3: TGTGCCAGCAGTTTATCGGCCTTGGCGCCCAGCTACGAGCAGTACTTC. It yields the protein CASSLSALAPSYEQYF.

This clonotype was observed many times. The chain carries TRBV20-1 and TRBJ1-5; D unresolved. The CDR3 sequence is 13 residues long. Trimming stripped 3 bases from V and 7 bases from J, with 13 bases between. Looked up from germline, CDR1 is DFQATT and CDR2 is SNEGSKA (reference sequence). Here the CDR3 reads CSASRHSLQPQHF. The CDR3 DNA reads TGCAGTGCTAGTCGCCATTCTCTCCAGCCCCAGCATTTT.

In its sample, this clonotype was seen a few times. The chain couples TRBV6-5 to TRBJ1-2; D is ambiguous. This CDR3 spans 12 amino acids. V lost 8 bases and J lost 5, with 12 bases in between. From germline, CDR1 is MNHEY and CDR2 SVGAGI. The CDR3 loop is CASGQGAYGYTF. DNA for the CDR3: TGTGCCAGCGGGCAAGGTGCTTATGGCTACACCTTC.

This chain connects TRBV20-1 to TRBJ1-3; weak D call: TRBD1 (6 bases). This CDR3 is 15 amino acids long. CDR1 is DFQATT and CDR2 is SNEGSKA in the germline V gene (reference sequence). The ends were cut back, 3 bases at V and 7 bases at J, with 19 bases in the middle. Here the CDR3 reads CSARQGRSQANTIYF. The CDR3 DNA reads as TGCAGTGCTAGGCAGGGGAGAAGTCAGGCGAACACCATATATTTT.

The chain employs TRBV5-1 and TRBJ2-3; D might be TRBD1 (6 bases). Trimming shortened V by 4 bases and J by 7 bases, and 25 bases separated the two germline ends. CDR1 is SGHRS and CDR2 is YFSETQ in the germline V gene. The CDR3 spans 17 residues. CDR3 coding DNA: TGCGCCAGCAGCCGGTCCGCCGGAAACTACAGGGTTAATACGCAGTATTTT. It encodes CASSRSAGNYRVNTQYF.

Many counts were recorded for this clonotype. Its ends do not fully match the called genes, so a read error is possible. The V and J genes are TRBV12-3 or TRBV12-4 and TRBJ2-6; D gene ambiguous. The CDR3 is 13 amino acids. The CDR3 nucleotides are TGTGCCAGCAGTCTCTCTTGGGCCAACGTCCTGACTTTC. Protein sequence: CASSLSWANVLTF.